These 5 T cell receptor beta chains came from one sample sequenced in a study of blood T cell repertoires in COVID-19. Sequencing used immunoSEQ multiplex PCR; TCRdb keeps in-frame clones, though not all of them. The sample holds under 200,000 clones; around four fifths are singletons and the top ten take roughly 15%. The sample was peripheral blood. Source of these receptors: an older woman with COVID-19, enrolled during active disease.

Here the CDR3 DNA reads TGTGCCAGCAGCCCGGGGGTGACCCAGTACTTC. Encoded protein: CASSPGVTQYF. This chain connects TRBV7-9 to TRBJ2-5; D is possibly TRBD2 (6 bases). CDR3 size: 11 residues. Germline CDR1 is SEHNR and CDR2 is FQNEAQ (reference sequence). Trimming took off 5 bases at V and 7 bases at J, with 8 bases between the two ends.

The chain couples TRBV27 to TRBJ1-1; perhaps TRBD1 as D (6 bases). V was pared by 5 bases and J by 3 bases, with 19 bases between. Germline assignment: CDR1 MNHEY and CDR2 SMNVEV (reference sequence). CDR3 length: 16 residues. The CDR3 sequence is CASSGTSSGVYTEAFF. The DNA of the CDR3 is TGTGCCAGCAGTGGGACGTCGTCAGGGGTCTACACTGAAGCTTTCTTT.

This clone was seen a few times. The chain joins TRBV4-1 to TRBJ1-5; no clear D gene. The CDR3 has 18 amino acids. The germline V and J ends were trimmed by 0 bases and 3 bases, with 18 bases remaining between them. Per germline, CDR1 MGHRA and CDR2 YSYEKL. DNA of the CDR3: TGCGCCAGCAGCCAAGACGGGTCGCGACCGGCACACAATCAGCCCCAGCATTTT. Translation gives CASSQDGSRPAHNQPQHF.

This rearrangement joins TRBV7-8 to TRBJ2-7; D remains ambiguous. The CDR3 loop spans 13 amino acids. Germline V CDR1 and CDR2: SGHVS, FQNEAQ. V lost 4 bases and J 5 bases, leaving 12 bases between the germline ends. This CDR3 is CASSSTPYHEQYV. DNA for the CDR3: TGTGCCAGCAGCTCGACACCCTACCACGAGCAGTACGTC.

The gene calls are TRBV28 and TRBJ1-2; perhaps TRBD1 as D (5 bases). V was cut by 2 bases and J by 4 bases, with 8 bases left in between. The germline V gene has CDR1 MDHEN and CDR2 SYDVKM. The CDR3 spans 13 residues. CDR3 in DNA: TGTGCCAGCAGTTTAGAGACAGTCTATGGCTACACCTTC. Protein: CASSLETVYGYTF.